Given below is one TCR beta chain in context. Original analysis: Amplified reference gene primers provided the basis for estimating nucleated cell counts. The table came from immunoSEQ multiplex PCR; TCRdb's copy has only in-frame clones and leaves some out. D and trimming come from the DNA, and the V and J calls and clone size come from that table. The data contain about 440,000 clones, around 90% of them seen just once; the ten biggest clones take up 0.6%. Germline CDR1 is SGHVS and CDR2 is FQNEAQ. The V end was cut by 2 bases, the J end by 5 bases, with 16 bases between. This CDR3 spans 16 amino acids. This specimen comes from a study of blood T cell repertoires in COVID-19. Background on the study: PBMCs, B-cell-depleted T cells, or T cells provided the cDNA or gDNA that made up the material.

Input material: PBMCs or T cells enriched from blood (not recorded which). The chain has TRBV7-8 and TRBJ1-5; D might be TRBD1 (5 bases). The TCR comes from a man between 18 and 35 years old who had recovered from COVID-19. The CDR3 DNA sequence: TGTGCCAGCAGCTTAAAGATATCCAGGGCCCATCAGCCCCAGCATTTT. Residues: CASSLKISRAHQPQHF.